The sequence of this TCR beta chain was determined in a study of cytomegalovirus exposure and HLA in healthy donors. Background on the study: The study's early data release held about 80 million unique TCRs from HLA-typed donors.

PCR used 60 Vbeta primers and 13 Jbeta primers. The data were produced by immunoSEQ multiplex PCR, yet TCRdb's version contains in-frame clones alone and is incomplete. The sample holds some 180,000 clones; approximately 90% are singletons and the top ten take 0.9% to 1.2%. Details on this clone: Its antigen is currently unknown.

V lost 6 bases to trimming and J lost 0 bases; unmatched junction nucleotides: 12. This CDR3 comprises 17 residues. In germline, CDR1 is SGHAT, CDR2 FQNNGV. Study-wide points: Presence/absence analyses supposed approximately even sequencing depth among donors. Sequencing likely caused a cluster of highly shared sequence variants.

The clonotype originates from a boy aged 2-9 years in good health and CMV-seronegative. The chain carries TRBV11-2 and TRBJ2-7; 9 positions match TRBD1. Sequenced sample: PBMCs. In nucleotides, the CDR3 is TGTGCCAGCAGACCTATAACAGGGGGCCCCAGCTCCTACGAGCAGTACTTC. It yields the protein CASRPITGGPSSYEQYF.